This T cell receptor (beta chain) is from a study of shared clonotypes between healthy human individuals. Study outcomes and limitations: Exclusively blood specimens were collected; tissue repertoires likely differ. Naive CD4 clonotype sharing across several donors was approximately 5%.

Per the original methods: ImmunoSEQ sequences covered only the junction and lacked quality scores; filtering therefore differed. The repertoire was sequenced with immunoSEQ multiplex PCR; TCRdb's copy has only in-frame clones and lacks some. The D gene and trimming were derived from the DNA, and the V and J assignments and clone size from that table. The sample carries 2 million to 3 million clones, roughly 93% recorded once. Trimming removed 0 bases at V and 1 base at J, with 16 bases between. There are 18 residues in the CDR3. Germline V lookup: CDR1 SGHDN, CDR2 FVKESK. This clone was counted once. Antigen: not known.

The origin of this receptor is a man between 18 and 29 years old in good health. Some clones in this sample may be carry-over from other donors' samples. Sequenced input: naive CD4+ T cells from PBMCs. Subset noted: CD45RA+ positively selected. This rearrangement joins TRBV14 to TRBJ2-1, with D possibly matching TRBD2 (5 bases). CDR3: CASSQEGSSRLSYNEQFF. The DNA for the CDR3 is TGTGCCAGCAGCCAAGAAGGATCCAGCCGACTATCCTACAATGAGCAGTTCTTC. Using reference TRBV14 and TRBJ2-1 for the parts outside the CDR3, the full variable domain is EAGVTQFPSHSVIEKGQTVTLRCDPISGHDNLYWYRRVMGKEIKFLLHFVKESKQDESGMPNNRFLAERTGGTYSTLKVQPAELEDSGVYFCASSQEGSSRLSYNEQFFGPGTRLTVL.